This note documents a single TCR beta chain sequence. As yet, its antigen is unknown. This specimen includes other DNA sequences encoding the same CDR3. This sample stems from a study of shared clonotypes between healthy human individuals. On the study more broadly: Each donor had three CD4 naive, three CD4 memory, two CD8 naive and one CD8 memory plate.

Regarding the study as a whole: Clonotypes shared by all four sorted-subset donors had higher generation probabilities than non-shared clonotypes.

V was shortened by 1 base and J by 0 bases, with 4 bases between the two germline ends. Per the germline V gene, CDR1 is SGHTA and CDR2 is FQGTGA. The CDR3 extends over 14 amino acids. A 200 ng quantity of DNA, roughly 32,000 T cell genomes, went into the sorted-subset replicate PCRs. Profiled with immunoSEQ multiplex PCR; TCRdb holds only in-frame clones, not every one. The profile covers about 1.4 million clones, with roughly 96% appearing a single time and approximately 1% taken by the ten largest. The receptor comes from a man aged 25 to 40 in good health. The gene calls are TRBV7-3 and TRBJ2-1; D is uncertain. Material for sequencing was naive CD4+ T cells sorted from blood. Stated subset: CD45RA+ positively selected. CDR3 amino acids: CASSLSGSYNEQFF. CDR3 DNA: TGTGCCAGCAGCTTAAGCGGCTCCTACAATGAGCAGTTCTTC.